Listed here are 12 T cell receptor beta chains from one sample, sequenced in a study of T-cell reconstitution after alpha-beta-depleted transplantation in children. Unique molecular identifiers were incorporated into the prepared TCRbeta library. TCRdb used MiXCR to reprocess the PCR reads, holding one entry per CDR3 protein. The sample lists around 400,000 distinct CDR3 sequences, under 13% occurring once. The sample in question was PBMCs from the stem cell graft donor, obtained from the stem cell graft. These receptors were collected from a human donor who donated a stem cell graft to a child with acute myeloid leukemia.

CDR3 residues: CASSVGQKETQYF. The CDR3 coding sequence is TGTGCCAGCAGTGTGGGACAGAAAGAGACCCAGTACTTC. The rearrangement links TRBV2 to TRBJ2-5; TRBD1 matches at 7 bases. Trimming cost V 4 bases and J 3 bases; bases outside gene matches: 2. The CDR3 runs 13 residues. CDR1 SNHLY and CDR2 FYNNEI come from the germline V gene.

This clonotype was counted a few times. The CDR3 coding sequence is TGTGCCAGCAGCTTAGCAACAGGGGGCTCCGGGGAGCTGTTTTTT. Translated, it gives CASSLATGGSGELFF. V usage is TRBV7-6 and J usage is TRBJ2-2, with TRBD1 matching over 9 bases. CDR1 and CDR2 from the germline V gene are SGHVS and FNYEAQ. There are 15 residues in the CDR3. J gave up 6 bases and V 0 bases, and 2 bases lay outside the gene matches.

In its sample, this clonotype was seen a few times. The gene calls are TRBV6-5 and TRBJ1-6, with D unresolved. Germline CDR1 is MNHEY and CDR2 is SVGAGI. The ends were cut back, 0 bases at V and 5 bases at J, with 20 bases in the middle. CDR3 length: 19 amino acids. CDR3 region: CASSYSAPGLRHNNSPLHF. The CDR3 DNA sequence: TGTGCCAGCAGTTACTCGGCTCCCGGCCTCCGCCATAATAATTCACCCCTCCACTTT.

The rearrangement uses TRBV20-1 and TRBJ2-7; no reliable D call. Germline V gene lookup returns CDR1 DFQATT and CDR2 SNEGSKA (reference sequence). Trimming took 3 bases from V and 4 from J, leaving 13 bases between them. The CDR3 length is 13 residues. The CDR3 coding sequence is TGCAGTGCTAGGTTTGGGGATCGGTACGAGCAGTACTTC. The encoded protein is CSARFGDRYEQYF.

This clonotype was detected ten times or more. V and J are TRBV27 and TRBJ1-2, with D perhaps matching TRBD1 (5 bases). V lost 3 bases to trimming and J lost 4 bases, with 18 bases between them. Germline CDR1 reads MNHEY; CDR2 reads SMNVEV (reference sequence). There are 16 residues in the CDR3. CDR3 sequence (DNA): TGTGCCAGCAGTTTGGTGGGGGAGGAACCTGGCTATGGCTACACCTTC. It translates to CASSLVGEEPGYGYTF.

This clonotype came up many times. The CDR3 region has the DNA TGCAGTGCTAGTAAGGGGCAGGGGGAAATCTATGGCTACACCTTC. It encodes CSASKGQGEIYGYTF. The chain couples TRBV20-1 to TRBJ1-2; 7 bases are a match to TRBD1. Per the germline V gene, CDR1 is DFQATT and CDR2 is SNEGSKA (reference sequence). J gave up 4 bases and V 3 bases, and 11 bases lay outside the gene matches. CDR3 length: 15 residues.

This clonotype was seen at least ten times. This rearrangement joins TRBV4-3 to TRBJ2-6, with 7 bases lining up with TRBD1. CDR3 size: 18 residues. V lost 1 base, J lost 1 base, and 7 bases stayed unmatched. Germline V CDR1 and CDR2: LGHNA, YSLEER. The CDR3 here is CASSQVTGPTSGANVLTF. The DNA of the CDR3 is TGCGCCAGCAGCCAAGTGACAGGGCCAACATCTGGGGCCAACGTCCTGACTTTC.

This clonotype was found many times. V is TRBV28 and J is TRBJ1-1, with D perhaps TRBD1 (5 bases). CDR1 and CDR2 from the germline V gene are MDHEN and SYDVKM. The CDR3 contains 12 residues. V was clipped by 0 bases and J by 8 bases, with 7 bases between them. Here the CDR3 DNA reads TGTGCCAGCAGTTTATGGGGGCAGGAAGCTTTCTTT. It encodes CASSLWGQEAFF.

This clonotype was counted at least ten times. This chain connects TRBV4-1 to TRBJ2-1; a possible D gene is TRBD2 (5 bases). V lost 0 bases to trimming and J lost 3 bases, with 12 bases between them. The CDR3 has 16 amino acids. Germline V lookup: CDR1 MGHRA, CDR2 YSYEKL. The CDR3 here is CASSQDPAAFYNEQFF. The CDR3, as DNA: TGCGCCAGCAGCCAAGATCCAGCGGCCTTCTACAATGAGCAGTTCTTC.

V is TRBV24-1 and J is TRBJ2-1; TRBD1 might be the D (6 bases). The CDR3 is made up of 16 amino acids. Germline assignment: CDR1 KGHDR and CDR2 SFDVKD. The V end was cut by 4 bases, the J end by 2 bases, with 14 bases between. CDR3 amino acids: CATSERDTQPYNEQFF. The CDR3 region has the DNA TGTGCCACCAGTGAACGGGACACGCAGCCCTACAATGAGCAGTTCTTC.

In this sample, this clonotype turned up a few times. The CDR3 DNA reads TGTGCCAGCAGTTTAAGTGTTTCCACCGGGGAGCTGTTTTTT. This codes for CASSLSVSTGELFF. The gene calls are TRBV27 and TRBJ2-2, with unresolved D. This CDR3 has 14 amino acids. CDR1 MNHEY and CDR2 SMNVEV come from the germline V gene (reference sequence). The V gene lost 2 bases and the J gene lost 4 bases, with 8 bases spanning the gap.

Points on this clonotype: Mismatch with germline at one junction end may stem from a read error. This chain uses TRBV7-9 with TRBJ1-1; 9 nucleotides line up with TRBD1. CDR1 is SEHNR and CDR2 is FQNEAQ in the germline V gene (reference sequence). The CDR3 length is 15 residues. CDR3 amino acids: CASSKEQGANPEAFF. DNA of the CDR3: TGTGCCAGCAGCAAGGAACAGGGGGCGAACCCTGAAGCTTTCTTT.